Each of the 32 T cell receptor beta chains below was sequenced from the same sample in a study of control samples from healthy donors and cancer patients (dated by TCRdb to about 2020). Library creation used the immunoSEQ multiplex PCR assay. This is the immuneACCESS table as TCRdb keeps it, with only in-frame sequences that have V and J called. A part of the clones is gone; compared with another copy, unresolved V genes explain less than half, and the rest is unexplained. This sample gives about 160,000 clones in total; roughly 90% of them show up just once. The ten largest clonotypes hold 0.68% of the sample. Sample: blood. All receptors derive from a woman in her thirties in good health.

The gene calls are TRBV7-2 and TRBJ2-2; 9 bases align to TRBD1. This CDR3 has 18 residues. Looked up from germline, CDR1 is SGHTA and CDR2 is FQGNSA. J gave up 1 base and V 6 bases, and 12 bases lay outside the gene matches. The CDR3 loop is CASRGTGGIRENTGELFF. The CDR3 nucleotides are TGTGCCAGCAGGGGCACAGGGGGCATACGGGAGAACACCGGGGAGCTGTTTTTT. Looking up the rest from reference TRBV7-2 and TRBJ2-2 gives the full variable domain: GAGVSQSPSNKVTEKGKDVELRCDPISGHTALYWYRQSLGQGLEFLIYFQGNSAPDKSGLPSDRFSAERTGGSVSTLTIQRTQQEDSAVYLCASRGTGGIRENTGELFFGEGSRLTVL.

The chain employs TRBV28 and TRBJ1-6; perhaps TRBD1 as D (5 bases). V was clipped by 7 bases and J by 10 bases, with 20 bases between them. The CDR3 totals 15 residues. Germline assignment: CDR1 MDHEN and CDR2 SYDVKM. This CDR3 reads CASTRGGLVGSPLHF. DNA for the CDR3: TGTGCCAGCACCCGGGGGGGGTTGGTTGGGTCACCCCTCCACTTT.

V gene TRBV27 combines with J gene TRBJ1-6, with TRBD1 as a possible D gene (5 bases). The germline V gene has CDR1 MNHEY and CDR2 SMNVEV (reference sequence). There are 16 residues in the CDR3. V dropped 4 bases and J dropped 10 bases, with 20 bases sitting between them. Here the CDR3 reads CASSSETRELWSPLHF. CDR3 nucleotide sequence: TGTGCCAGCAGTTCGGAGACCAGGGAGCTTTGGTCACCCCTCCACTTT.

This chain joins TRBV29-1 and TRBJ2-7, with D hard to call. Trimming stripped 4 bases from V and 3 bases from J, with 7 bases between. This CDR3 comprises 11 residues. CDR1 is SQVTM and CDR2 is ANQGSEA in the germline V gene. CDR3 protein: CSVVLSYEQYF. For the CDR3, the DNA is TGCAGCGTTGTCCTCAGCTACGAGCAGTACTTC.

Turning to this clone: Other DNA variants within this sample encode the same CDR3. V usage is TRBV15 and J usage is TRBJ1-5; the D is unclear. Looked up from germline, CDR1 is LNHNV and CDR2 is YYDKDF (reference sequence). This CDR3 is built from 15 residues. Trimming cost V 0 bases and J 2 bases, with 8 bases left between them. The CDR3 reads CATSRDRVGNQPQHF. For the CDR3, the DNA is TGTGCCACCAGCAGAGATAGGGTGGGCAATCAGCCCCAGCATTTT.

V usage is TRBV6-5 and J usage is TRBJ2-1, with TRBD2 matching 13 bases. Germline V gene sequence: CDR1 MNHEY, CDR2 SVGAGI. The CDR3 length is 15 residues. The V gene end was trimmed by 5 bases and the J gene end by 12 bases; junction bases not matched to a gene: 10. The CDR3: CASSSPGTSGIRQFF. In DNA, the CDR3 is TGTGCCAGCAGTAGCCCCGGGACTAGCGGGATTAGGCAGTTCTTC.

In this sample, this clone turned up once. The chain couples TRBV7-2 to TRBJ2-7; 9 bases line up with TRBD2. The CDR3 sequence is 18 residues long. V lost 1 base to trimming and J lost 3 bases; unmatched junction nucleotides: 13. From germline, CDR1 is SGHTA and CDR2 FQGNSA. CDR3 nucleotide sequence: TGTGCCAGCAGCTTAGGGTTGGGTAGCGGGAGAGGCGGCTACGAGCAGTACTTC. Protein sequence: CASSLGLGSGRGGYEQYF. Drawing the rest from reference TRBV7-2 and TRBJ2-7, the complete variable domain is GAGVSQSPSNKVTEKGKDVELRCDPISGHTALYWYRQSLGQGLEFLIYFQGNSAPDKSGLPSDRFSAERTGGSVSTLTIQRTQQEDSAVYLCASSLGLGSGRGGYEQYFGPGTRLTVT.

V and J are TRBV19 and TRBJ1-4, with a weak D call TRBD1 (5 bases). The CDR3 totals 16 residues. V lost 5 bases and J 7 bases, leaving 20 bases between the germline ends. Germline V lookup: CDR1 LNHDA, CDR2 SQIVND (reference sequence). Written as DNA, the CDR3 is TGTGCCAGTAGTCCCCAAGGTGGGGACCCGATTGAAAAACTGTTTTTT. It encodes CASSPQGGDPIEKLFF.

The V and J genes are TRBV10-3 and TRBJ2-7; 10 bases are a match to TRBD2. In germline, CDR1 is ENHRY, CDR2 SYGVKD. V was clipped by 6 bases and J by 6 bases; unmatched bases: 11. This CDR3 comprises 15 residues. The CDR3 DNA is TGTGCCATCAGCCCCTCAGCGGGAGGGCCTTCCGAGCAGTACTTC. Translation gives CAISPSAGGPSEQYF.

The chain uses TRBV30 and TRBJ2-3, with D tentatively TRBD1 (5 bases). Germline-derived CDR1 and CDR2 are GTSNPN and SVGIG (reference sequence). The germline V and J ends were trimmed by 0 bases and 3 bases, with 19 bases remaining between them. This CDR3 contains 17 residues. The CDR3 sequence: CAWSVLFPPAGTDTQYF. The DNA for the CDR3 is TGTGCCTGGAGTGTACTCTTCCCTCCCGCAGGGACAGATACGCAGTATTTT.

This chain links TRBV7-9 with TRBJ2-1, with D tentatively TRBD1 or TRBD2 (5 bases each). CDR1 and CDR2 (germline): SEHNR, FQNEAQ (reference sequence). The CDR3 length is 15 residues. The V end was cut by 5 bases, the J end by 4 bases, with 15 bases between. The CDR3 region is CASSTAGTGYNEQFF. CDR3 coding DNA: TGTGCCAGCAGCACCGCCGGGACGGGGTACAATGAGCAGTTCTTC.

The chain recombines TRBV20-1 with TRBJ2-3, with D hard to call. The CDR3 consists of 10 residues. Trimming removed 3 bases at V and 5 bases at J, with 3 bases between. CDR1 DFQATT and CDR2 SNEGSKA come from the germline V gene (reference sequence). The CDR3 spells CSARKDTQYF. Written as DNA, the CDR3 is TGCAGTGCTAGGAAAGATACGCAGTATTTT.

This CDR3 is CASSYGLATSYEQYF. The CDR3 bases are TGTGCCAGCAGTTACGGGCTAGCGACCTCCTACGAGCAGTACTTC. This chain joins TRBV6-5 and TRBJ2-7; possibly TRBD2 for D (6 bases). The germline V and J ends were trimmed by 2 bases and 0 bases, with 11 bases remaining between them. CDR1 and CDR2 from the germline V gene are MNHEY and SVGAGI. This CDR3 is 15 amino acids long.

The chain links TRBV7-9 to TRBJ2-1; TRBD2 agrees at 9 bases. The CDR3 totals 15 residues. V shed 5 bases, J shed 5 bases, and the junction held 7 bases outside the gene matches. Germline values: CDR1 SEHNR, CDR2 FQNEAQ (reference sequence). Here the CDR3 DNA reads TGTGCCAGCAGCGCCCGACTAGCGGCGAACAATGAGCAGTTCTTC. Translation gives CASSARLAANNEQFF.

CDR3 nucleotides: TGTGCCAGCAGCGGCGAGGCCAGCAATCAGCCCCAGCATTTT. It translates to CASSGEASNQPQHF. The rearrangement uses TRBV28 and TRBJ1-5; D gene uncertain. This CDR3 is 14 amino acids long. CDR1 MDHEN and CDR2 SYDVKM come from the germline V gene. V was cut by 6 bases and J by 1 base, with 10 bases left in between.

This clone occurred a few times. V gene TRBV3-1 (or the pseudogene TRBV3-2) combines with J gene TRBJ2-7; tentative D call: TRBD1 (5 bases). Trimming pared 4 bases from V and 4 bases from J, leaving 8 bases between. The CDR3 totals 12 residues. Looked up from germline, CDR1 is LGHDT and CDR2 is YNNKEL (reference sequence). Here the CDR3 reads CASSPAGYEQYF. CDR3 DNA sequence: TGTGCCAGCAGCCCAGCAGGGTACGAGCAGTACTTC.

This chain connects TRBV3-1 (or the pseudogene TRBV3-2) to TRBJ2-7; D not certain. Per germline, CDR1 LGHDT and CDR2 YNNKEL (reference sequence). This CDR3 spans 14 amino acids. V lost 0 bases, J lost 2 bases, and 8 bases lay in between. CDR3 nucleotides: TGTGCCAGCAGCCAAGAGACTGGAACCTACGAGCAGTACTTC. Protein product: CASSQETGTYEQYF.

This chain connects TRBV19 to TRBJ2-7, with 9 positions matching TRBD2. This CDR3 region has 14 residues. Germline CDR1 and CDR2: LNHDA and SQIVND (reference sequence). V dropped 5 bases and J dropped 4; count of bases not matched to a gene: 6. CDR3 protein: CASSFSSGRYEQYF. CDR3 bases: TGTGCCAGTAGTTTCTCGAGCGGGAGGTACGAGCAGTACTTC.

The chain recombines TRBV7-9 with TRBJ1-2; D might be TRBD1 (5 bases). CDR1 is SEHNR, CDR2 FQNEAQ, per germline (reference sequence). The CDR3 sequence is 14 residues long. Trimming cost V 2 bases and J 1 base, with 8 bases left between them. The CDR3 region has the DNA TGTGCCAGCAGCTTAATAGGGGATAACTATGGCTACACCTTC. It specifies CASSLIGDNYGYTF.

Here the CDR3 DNA reads TGTGCCAGCAGCGCGGCCTACGAGCAGTACTTC. Residues: CASSAAYEQYF. The chain joins TRBV5-8 to TRBJ2-7; D uncertain. The CDR3 extends over 11 amino acids. Germline loops: CDR1 SGHTS, CDR2 YDEGEE. The V gene lost 4 bases and the J gene lost 2 bases, with 4 bases spanning the gap.

The rearrangement joins TRBV4-2 to TRBJ2-1, with 8 nucleotides matching TRBD2. Trimming at V came to 1 base and at J to 0 bases, leaving 2 bases not matched to a gene. CDR1 and CDR2 from the germline V gene are LGHNA and YNFKEQ. This CDR3 contains 16 residues. The CDR3 is CASSQAGTSSYNEQFF. CDR3 DNA: TGTGCCAGCAGCCAAGCCGGGACTAGCTCCTACAATGAGCAGTTCTTC.

The chain carries TRBV19 and TRBJ1-1; no reliable D call. V dropped 5 bases and J dropped 8 bases, with 18 bases sitting between them. Germline V gene sequence: CDR1 LNHDA, CDR2 SQIVND (reference sequence). The CDR3 runs 14 residues. The CDR3 loop reads CASSPQPVGPEAFF. CDR3 DNA sequence: TGTGCCAGTAGTCCCCAACCTGTCGGCCCCGAAGCTTTCTTT.

This chain's CDR3 is CASSRLLAESTDTQYF. The CDR3 bases are TGTGCCAGCAGCCGCTTACTAGCGGAGAGCACAGATACGCAGTATTTT. The genes are TRBV28 and TRBJ2-3, with 8 bases identical to TRBD2. V shed 6 bases and J 0 bases; nucleotides not matched to a gene: 8. Germline CDR1 reads MDHEN; CDR2 reads SYDVKM. The CDR3 is made up of 16 amino acids.

V gene TRBV29-1 combines with J gene TRBJ1-1; unclear D gene. The ends were cut back, 1 base at V and 5 bases at J, with 5 bases in the middle. The CDR3 consists of 11 residues. From germline, CDR1 is SQVTM and CDR2 ANQGSEA. CDR3 sequence (DNA): TGCAGCGTTGAAGTTGAGACTGAAGCTTTCTTT. Its translation is CSVEVETEAFF.

The DNA for the CDR3 is TGTGCCAGCAGCCTTGGACAGGGTGATCAGCCCCAGCATTTT. Amino acid sequence: CASSLGQGDQPQHF. The chain carries TRBV7-9 and TRBJ1-5, with 8 bases matching TRBD1. V was clipped by 5 bases and J by 5 bases; unmatched bases: 5. The CDR3 sequence is 14 residues long. The V gene's germline CDR1 is SEHNR and CDR2 FQNEAQ (reference sequence).

The V call is TRBV6-5, the J call TRBJ2-1; 9 bases align to TRBD2. The CDR3 is made up of 13 amino acids. V gave up 11 bases and J gave up 4 bases; unmatched junction bases: 6. The germline gives CDR1 MNHEY, CDR2 SVGAGI. The CDR3 nucleotides read TGTGCCGCAGCTAGCGGGGTTTACAATGAGCAGTTCTTC. Translating it yields CAAASGVYNEQFF.

The CDR3 DNA reads as TGTGCCAGCAGCACGTTGGGACAGACGCTCTCTGGAAACACCATATATTTT. This translates into CASSTLGQTLSGNTIYF. The genes are TRBV14 and TRBJ1-3; 7 positions match TRBD1. Germline V gene lookup returns CDR1 SGHDN and CDR2 FVKESK. Trimming took 5 bases from V and 0 from J; bases not matched to a gene: 10. This CDR3 has 17 residues.

The chain joins TRBV2 to TRBJ2-7; 7 positions agree with TRBD1. Germline V gives CDR1 SNHLY, CDR2 FYNNEI. The CDR3 has 15 amino acids. The V gene end was trimmed by 4 bases and the J gene end by 0 bases; junction bases not matched to a gene: 6. The CDR3 sequence is CASSAFQGVSYEQYF. CDR3 DNA sequence: TGTGCCAGCAGTGCTTTTCAGGGGGTCTCCTACGAGCAGTACTTC.

This clone has a single count. This chain connects TRBV11-1 to TRBJ1-1, with D hard to call. The germline gives CDR1 SGHAT, CDR2 FQDESV (reference sequence). Trimming pared 1 base from V and 2 bases from J, leaving 5 bases between. The CDR3 loop spans 13 amino acids. CDR3 sequence reads: CASSLEVNTEAFF. CDR3 nucleotides: TGTGCCAGCAGCTTAGAAGTAAACACTGAAGCTTTCTTT.

This chain joins TRBV7-2 and TRBJ2-1; D is ambiguous. The CDR3 length is 13 residues. V shed 5 bases and J shed 9 bases, with 14 bases lying between them. CDR1 and CDR2 from the germline V gene are SGHTA and FQGNSA. The CDR3 coding sequence is TGTGCCAGCAGCCCTGGGTGGGCCGTTGAGCAGTTCTTC. Encoded protein: CASSPGWAVEQFF.

The chain combines TRBV27 with TRBJ2-1; 7 nucleotides agree with TRBD1. This CDR3 is 15 amino acids long. The germline V gene has CDR1 MNHEY and CDR2 SMNVEV (reference sequence). V lost 7 bases, J lost 0 bases, and 6 bases stayed unmatched. The chain's CDR3 is CASKGAGSSYNEQFF. CDR3 nucleotide sequence: TGTGCCAGCAAGGGGGCTGGGAGCTCCTACAATGAGCAGTTCTTC.

V is TRBV28 and J is TRBJ2-7; D is uncertain. With 6 bases removed from V and 0 bases from J, the gap between germline ends came to 9 bases. CDR3 size: 13 residues. Germline CDR1 MDHEN, CDR2 SYDVKM. CDR3 sequence (DNA): TGTGCCAGCAGGCTACAGAGCTCCTACGAGCAGTACTTC. Amino acid sequence: CASRLQSSYEQYF.